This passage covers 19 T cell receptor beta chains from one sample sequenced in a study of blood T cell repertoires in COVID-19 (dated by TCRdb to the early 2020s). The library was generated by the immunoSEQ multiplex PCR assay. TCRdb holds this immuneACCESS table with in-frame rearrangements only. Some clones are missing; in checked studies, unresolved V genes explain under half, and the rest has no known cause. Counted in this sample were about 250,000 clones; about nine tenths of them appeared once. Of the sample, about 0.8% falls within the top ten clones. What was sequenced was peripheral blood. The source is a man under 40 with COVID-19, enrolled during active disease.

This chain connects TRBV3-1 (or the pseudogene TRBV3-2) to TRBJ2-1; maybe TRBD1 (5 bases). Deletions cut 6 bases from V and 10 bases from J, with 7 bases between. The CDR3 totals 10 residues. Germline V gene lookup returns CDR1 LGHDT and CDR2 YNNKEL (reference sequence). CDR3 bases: TGTGCCAGCAGACCAGGGGAGCAGTTCTTC. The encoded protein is CASRPGEQFF.

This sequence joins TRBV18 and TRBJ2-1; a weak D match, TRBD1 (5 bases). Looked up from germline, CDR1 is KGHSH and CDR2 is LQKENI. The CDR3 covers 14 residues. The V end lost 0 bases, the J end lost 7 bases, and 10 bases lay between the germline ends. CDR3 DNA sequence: TGTGCCAGCTCACCACCCTCAGGGCGGAATGAGCAGTTCTTC. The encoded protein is CASSPPSGRNEQFF.

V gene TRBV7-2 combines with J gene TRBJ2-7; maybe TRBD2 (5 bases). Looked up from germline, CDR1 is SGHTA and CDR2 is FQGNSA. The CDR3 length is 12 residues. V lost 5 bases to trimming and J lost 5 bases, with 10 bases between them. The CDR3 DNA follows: TGTGCCAGCAGCACGGGGTGGCACGAGCAGTACTTC. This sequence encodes CASSTGWHEQYF.

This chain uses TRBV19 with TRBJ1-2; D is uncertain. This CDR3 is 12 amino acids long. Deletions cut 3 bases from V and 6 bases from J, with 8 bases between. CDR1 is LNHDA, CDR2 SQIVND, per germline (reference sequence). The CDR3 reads CASSIRGNGYTF. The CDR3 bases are TGTGCCAGTAGTATCCGCGGCAATGGCTACACCTTC.

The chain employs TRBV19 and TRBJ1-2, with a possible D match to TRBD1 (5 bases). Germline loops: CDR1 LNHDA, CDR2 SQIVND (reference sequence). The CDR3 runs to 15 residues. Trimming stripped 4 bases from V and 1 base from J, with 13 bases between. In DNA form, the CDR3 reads TGTGCCAGTAGTACTAGACAGTCAAGTAACTATGGCTACACCTTC. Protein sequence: CASSTRQSSNYGYTF.

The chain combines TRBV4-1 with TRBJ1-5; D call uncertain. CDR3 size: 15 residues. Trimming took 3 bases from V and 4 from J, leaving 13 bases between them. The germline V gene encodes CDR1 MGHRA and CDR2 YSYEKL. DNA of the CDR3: TGCGCCAGCAGCCATTCAAGCGCTTGGAATCAGCCCCAGCATTTT. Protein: CASSHSSAWNQPQHF.

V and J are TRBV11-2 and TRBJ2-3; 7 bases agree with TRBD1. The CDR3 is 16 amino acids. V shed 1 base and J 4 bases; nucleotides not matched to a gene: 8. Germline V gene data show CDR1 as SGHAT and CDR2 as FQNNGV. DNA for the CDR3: TGTGCCAGCAGCTTAGCCTCCCAGGGACAGTCAGATACGCAGTATTTT. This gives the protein CASSLASQGQSDTQYF.

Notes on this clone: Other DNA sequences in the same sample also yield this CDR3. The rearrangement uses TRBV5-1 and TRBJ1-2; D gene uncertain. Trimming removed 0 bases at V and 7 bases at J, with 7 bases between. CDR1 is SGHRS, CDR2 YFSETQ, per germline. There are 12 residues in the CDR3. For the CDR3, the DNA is TGCGCCAGCAGCTTGGACTCCGTTGGCTACACCTTC. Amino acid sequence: CASSLDSVGYTF. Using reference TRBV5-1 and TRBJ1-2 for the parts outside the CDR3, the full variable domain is KAGVTQTPRYLIKTRGQQVTLSCSPISGHRSVSWYQQTPGQGLQFLFEYFSETQRNKGNFPGRFSGRQFSNSRSEMNVSTLELGDSALYLCASSLDSVGYTFGSGTRLTVV.

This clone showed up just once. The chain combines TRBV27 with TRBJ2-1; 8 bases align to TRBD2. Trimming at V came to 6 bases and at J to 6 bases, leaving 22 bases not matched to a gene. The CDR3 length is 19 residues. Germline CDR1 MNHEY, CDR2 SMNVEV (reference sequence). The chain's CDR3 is CASSRRGPPGGLVGNEQFF. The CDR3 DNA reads TGTGCCAGCAGCCGCAGGGGTCCACCGGGGGGGCTAGTAGGCAATGAGCAGTTCTTC.

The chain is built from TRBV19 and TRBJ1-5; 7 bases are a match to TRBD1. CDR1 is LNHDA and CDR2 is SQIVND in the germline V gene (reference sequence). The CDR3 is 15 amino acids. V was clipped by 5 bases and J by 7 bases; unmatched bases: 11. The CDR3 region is CASSSSTGAGQPQHF. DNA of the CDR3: TGTGCCAGTAGTTCCTCCACAGGGGCGGGGCAGCCCCAGCATTTT.

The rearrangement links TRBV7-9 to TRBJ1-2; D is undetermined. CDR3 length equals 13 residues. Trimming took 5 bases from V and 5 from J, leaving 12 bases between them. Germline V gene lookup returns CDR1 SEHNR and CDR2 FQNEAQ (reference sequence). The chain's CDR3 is CASSPGSDYGYTF. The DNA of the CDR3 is TGTGCCAGCAGCCCCGGGTCCGATTATGGCTACACCTTC.

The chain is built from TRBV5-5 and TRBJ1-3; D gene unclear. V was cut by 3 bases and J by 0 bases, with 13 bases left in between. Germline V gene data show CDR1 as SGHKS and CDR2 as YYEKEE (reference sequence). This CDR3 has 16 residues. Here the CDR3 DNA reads TGTGCCAGCAGCTCCCGGTACAGTCTCTCTGGAAACACCATATATTTT. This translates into CASSSRYSLSGNTIYF. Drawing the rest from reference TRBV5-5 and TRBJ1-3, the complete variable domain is DAGVTQSPTHLIKTRGQQVTLRCSPISGHKSVSWYQQVLGQGPQFIFQYYEKEERGRGNFPDRFSARQFPNYSSELNVNALLLGDSALYLCASSSRYSLSGNTIYFGEGSWLTVV.

CDR3 amino acids: CAISDGFGGHRGSTEAFF. In DNA, the CDR3 is TGTGCCATCAGTGATGGTTTCGGGGGGCACCGGGGGAGCACTGAAGCTTTCTTT. The chain is built from TRBV10-3 and TRBJ1-1; TRBD1 might be the D (6 bases). Trimming stripped 3 bases from V and 4 bases from J, with 24 bases between. This CDR3 contains 18 residues. Germline-derived CDR1 and CDR2 are ENHRY and SYGVKD.

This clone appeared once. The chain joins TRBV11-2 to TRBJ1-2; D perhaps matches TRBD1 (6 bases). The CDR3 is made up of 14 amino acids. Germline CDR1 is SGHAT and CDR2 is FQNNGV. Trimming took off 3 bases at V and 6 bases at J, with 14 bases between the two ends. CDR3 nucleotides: TGTGCCAGCAGCTTGACAACAGGGAAGGATGGCTACACCTTC. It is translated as CASSLTTGKDGYTF.

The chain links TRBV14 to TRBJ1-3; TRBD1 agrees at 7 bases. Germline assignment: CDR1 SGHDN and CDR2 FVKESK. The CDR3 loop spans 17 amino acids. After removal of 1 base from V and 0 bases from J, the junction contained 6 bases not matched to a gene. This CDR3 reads CASSQAGGYYSGNTIYF. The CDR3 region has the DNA TGTGCCAGCAGCCAAGCAGGGGGTTACTACTCTGGAAACACCATATATTTT.

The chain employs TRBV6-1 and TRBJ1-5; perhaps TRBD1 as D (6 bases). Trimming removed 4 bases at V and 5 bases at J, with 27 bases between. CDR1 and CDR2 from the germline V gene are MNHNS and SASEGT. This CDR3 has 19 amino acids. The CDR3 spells CASSAPPNRAGRMDQPQHF. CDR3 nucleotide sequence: TGTGCCAGCAGTGCACCCCCAAACAGGGCCGGGAGGATGGATCAGCCCCAGCATTTT.

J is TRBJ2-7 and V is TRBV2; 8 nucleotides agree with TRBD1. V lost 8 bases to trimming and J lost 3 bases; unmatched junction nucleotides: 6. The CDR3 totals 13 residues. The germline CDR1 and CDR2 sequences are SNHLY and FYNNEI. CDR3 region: CASRGQGFYEQYF. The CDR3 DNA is TGTGCCAGCCGAGGACAGGGATTCTACGAGCAGTACTTC.

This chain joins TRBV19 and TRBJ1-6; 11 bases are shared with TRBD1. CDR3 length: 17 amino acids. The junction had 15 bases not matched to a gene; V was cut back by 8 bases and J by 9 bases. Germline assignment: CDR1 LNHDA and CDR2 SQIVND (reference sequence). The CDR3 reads CASSGTGGYSGGSPLHF. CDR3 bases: TGTGCCAGTTCCGGGACAGGGGGTTATTCCGGCGGTTCACCCCTCCACTTT.

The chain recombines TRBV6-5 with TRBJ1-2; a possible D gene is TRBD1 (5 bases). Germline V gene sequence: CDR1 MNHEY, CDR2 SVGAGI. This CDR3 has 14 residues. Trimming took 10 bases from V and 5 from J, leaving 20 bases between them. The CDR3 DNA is TGTGCCACCCACGACCCAGGGTACGTTTATGGCTACACCTTC. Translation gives CATHDPGYVYGYTF.